What follows are 10 T cell receptor beta chains derived from one specimen sequenced in a study of shared clonotypes between healthy human individuals. The protocol was immunoSEQ multiplex PCR, while the TCRdb copy is restricted to in-frame clones and leaves out a portion. The sample includes millions of clones, 85% to 95% seen only once; the top ten take 1.5% to 2%. Terminally differentiated effector memory CD45RA+ cells were excluded from the naive CD8 cells, which were CD45RO-negative and positively selected for CCR7. Material for sequencing was naive CD8+ T cells from PBMCs. These receptors came from a man younger than 35 in good health. Some clones in this sample may be carry-over from other donors' samples.

Details on this clone: A much larger clone lies one base from this, so it may be a read error. This rearrangement joins TRBV6-6 to TRBJ2-7; unclear D gene. The CDR3 has 11 amino acids. From germline, CDR1 is MNHNY and CDR2 SVGAGI (reference sequence). The ends were cut back, 1 base at V and 3 bases at J, with 1 base in the middle. This CDR3 reads CASSYFYEQYF. In DNA form, the CDR3 reads TGTGCCAGCAGTTACTTCTACGAGCAGTACTTC.

The chain uses TRBV7-9 and TRBJ2-1; D is undetermined. Per germline, CDR1 SEHNR and CDR2 FQNEAQ (reference sequence). V shed 6 bases and J shed 4 bases, with 4 bases lying between them. The length of the CDR3 is 11 residues. The CDR3 spells CASRLYNEQFF. In DNA form, the CDR3 reads TGTGCCAGCAGATTATACAATGAGCAGTTCTTC.

V usage is TRBV2 and J usage is TRBJ1-1; D gene ambiguous. V was clipped by 2 bases and J by 1 base, with 5 bases between them. The germline gives CDR1 SNHLY, CDR2 FYNNEI. The CDR3 contains 13 residues. The CDR3 is CASSERENTEAFF. The CDR3 DNA is TGTGCCAGCAGTGAACGAGAGAACACTGAAGCTTTCTTT.

This chain links TRBV2 with TRBJ2-7, with 11 bases identical to TRBD1. The V gene's germline CDR1 is SNHLY and CDR2 FYNNEI. V trimming: 10 bases; J trimming: 2 bases; junction bases outside the gene matches: 7. The CDR3 loop spans 14 amino acids. The CDR3 DNA follows: TGTGCCATCTTGGGACAGGGGGGAACCTACGAGCAGTACTTC. Translating gives CAILGQGGTYEQYF.

The chain employs TRBV2 and TRBJ2-2; D is perhaps TRBD1 (5 bases). V shed 0 bases and J shed 6 bases, with 14 bases lying between them. The CDR3 totals 16 residues. CDR1 and CDR2 (germline): SNHLY, FYNNEI. Written as DNA, the CDR3 is TGTGCCAGCAGTGAAGCGCGGTTAGCAGGGCCCGGGGAGCTGTTTTTT. Its translation: CASSEARLAGPGELFF.

The V and J genes are TRBV5-6 and TRBJ2-5, with D maybe TRBD1 (6 bases). CDR1 is SGHDT and CDR2 is YYEEEE in the germline V gene. This CDR3 is 14 amino acids long. V was trimmed by 0 bases and J by 5 bases, leaving 11 bases between them. The DNA of the CDR3 is TGTGCCAGCAGCTTGGGGGGGCGTCGGGAGACCCAGTACTTC. Protein sequence: CASSLGGRRETQYF.

The chain joins TRBV19 to TRBJ1-2, with a possible D match to TRBD1 (5 bases). Looked up from germline, CDR1 is LNHDA and CDR2 is SQIVND (reference sequence). V was shortened by 5 bases and J by 7 bases, with 11 bases between the two germline ends. The CDR3 is 12 amino acids. CDR3 DNA sequence: TGTGCCAGTAGTCCCGGGGGAATTGGCTACACCTTC. Protein product: CASSPGGIGYTF.

The gene calls are TRBV9 and TRBJ2-6, with a weak D call TRBD2 (5 bases). V dropped 3 bases and J dropped 1 base, with 17 bases sitting between them. Germline CDR1 SGDLS, CDR2 YYNGEE. This CDR3 has 18 residues. The CDR3 region is CASSGQVEAQSGANVLTF. CDR3 DNA: TGTGCCAGCAGCGGTCAAGTGGAGGCACAGTCTGGGGCCAACGTCCTGACTTTC.

This clone was seen just once. This CDR3 is also generated by other DNA sequences in the sample. V is TRBV5-1 and J is TRBJ2-2, with D possibly TRBD2 on 5 matching bases. V was shortened by 2 bases and J by 5 bases, with 13 bases between the two germline ends. CDR3 size: 15 residues. Germline V gene lookup returns CDR1 SGHRS and CDR2 YFSETQ. CDR3 protein: CASSFSGRDTGELFF. As DNA, the CDR3 is TGCGCCAGCAGCTTCAGCGGAAGAGATACCGGGGAGCTGTTTTTT.

The chain recombines TRBV6-6 with TRBJ1-5; maybe TRBD1 (5 bases). The germline V gene encodes CDR1 MNHNY and CDR2 SVGAGI (reference sequence). Deletions cut 8 bases from V and 1 base from J, with 12 bases between. This CDR3 comprises 14 residues. The CDR3 loop is CASLGKGSNQPQHF. The CDR3 region has the DNA TGTGCCAGCCTGGGGAAGGGGAGCAATCAGCCCCAGCATTTT.